A selection of T cell receptor beta chains follows, all from one sample in a study of Graves' ophthalmopathy and Graves' hyperthyroidism. MiXCR, applied by TCRdb to the multiplex PCR reads, yields one record per CDR3 protein. The sample lists 240,000 or so distinct CDR3 sequences, roughly 50% occurring once. Sample: peripheral blood. The receptors come from an adult man with Graves' ophthalmopathy. CDR3s include the opening cysteine and the closing phenylalanine or tryptophan. The order of the fields is clone size, J gene, D gene, V gene, CDR3 DNA, CDR3 protein. The D gene is left open where the match is weak. Size values are once, few and many counts, or a class for expanded clones, and some rows have none.

NA | TRBJ2-7 | TRBD1 | TRBV12-3/TRBV12-4 | TGTGCCAGCAGTGGGGATGCCGGGACAGGGGGCTTTTACGAGCAGTACTTC | CASSGDAGTGGFYEQYF
NA | TRBJ1-5 | NA | TRBV5-1 | TGCGCCAGCAGCTTCGACGGTAGCAATCAGCCCCAGCATTTT | CASSFDGSNQPQHF
NA | TRBJ1-1 | NA | TRBV5-1 | TGCGCCAGCAGTCCCTCGGGGGCGAGGATGAACACTGAAGCTTTCTTT | CASSPSGARMNTEAFF
many | TRBJ1-2 | NA | TRBV24-1 | TGTGCCACCAGTGGGGCCGGGACCTCGAGTTATGGCTACACCTTC | CATSGAGTSSYGYTF
NA | TRBJ1-1 | NA | TRBV30 | TGTGCCTGGAGTAGTTACAGCTCTGAAGCTTTCTTT | CAWSSYSSEAFF
NA | TRBJ1-1 | NA | TRBV9 | TGTGCCAGCAGCGTATTCGGGGGCACTGAAGCTTTCTTT | CASSVFGGTEAFF
NA | TRBJ2-2 | NA | TRBV13 | TGTGCCAGCAGTTCCCGAGGGAGCGGGGAGCTGTTTTTT | CASSSRGSGELFF
NA | TRBJ2-7 | NA | TRBV19 | TGTGCCAGTAGTATCCAGGGTCTCGACGAGCAGTACTTC | CASSIQGLDEQYF
NA | TRBJ2-7 | NA | TRBV7-2 | TGTGCCAGCAGCCAGGGGCGATACGAGCAGTACTTC | CASSQGRYEQYF
many | TRBJ2-7 | TRBD2 | TRBV2 | TGTGCCATCCTAGCGGGGGGTGCCCTTGGCGAGCAGTACTTC | CAILAGGALGEQYF
NA | TRBJ1-2 | NA | TRBV12-3/TRBV12-4 | TGTGCCAGCAGTTCAACCCGGGGCGTTGCTAACTATGGCTACACCTTC | CASSSTRGVANYGYTF
NA | TRBJ2-5 | NA | TRBV10-3 | TGTGCCATCAGTGAGCCGAGGGGGGGGCAGACCCAGTACTTC | CAISEPRGGQTQYF
NA | TRBJ2-5 | NA | TRBV29-1 | TGCAGCGCCAGCGTTGGACTACTGCAAGAGACCCAGTACTTC | CSASVGLLQETQYF
few | TRBJ2-5 | NA | TRBV9 | TGTGCCAGCAGCGTAGGAGGGGATAGGCAAGAGACCCAGTACTTC | CASSVGGDRQETQYF
NA | TRBJ1-1 | NA | TRBV27 | TGTGCCAGCAGTTCCCGAAAACAGGTTGAGAACACTGAAGCTTTCTTT | CASSSRKQVENTEAFF
NA | TRBJ1-5 | TRBD1 | TRBV28 | TGTGCCAGCAGTTCGACAGGGTTGGCACTTAGCAATCAGCCCCAGCATTTT | CASSSTGLALSNQPQHF
few | TRBJ2-6 | TRBD2 | TRBV19 | TGTGCCAGTAGTTTAGAGCGGGGGGCCGGGGCCAACGTCCTGACTTTC | CASSLERGAGANVLTF
few | TRBJ1-1 | NA | TRBV29-1 | TGCAGCGTTGAAGTCGGGGCCGAAGCTTTCTTT | CSVEVGAEAFF
NA | TRBJ1-6 | NA | TRBV2 | TGTGCCAGCAGTGTGAGAACAGGGATCAATTCACCCCTCCACTTT | CASSVRTGINSPLHF
NA | TRBJ2-2 | NA | TRBV7-9 | TGTGCCGCCAGCAAGGTCACCGGGGAGCTGTTTTTT | CAASKVTGELFF
NA | TRBJ1-5 | NA | TRBV5-5 | TGTGCCAGCAGCTCCTCGGGGGCAAGCAATCAGCCCCAGCATTTT | CASSSSGASNQPQHF
NA | TRBJ2-5 | NA | TRBV2 | TGTGCCAGCAGTCGACTTTTAGGCGCCCCATACCAAGAGACCCAGTACTTC | CASSRLLGAPYQETQYF
NA | TRBJ1-2 | NA | TRBV29-1 | TGCAGCGTTGACCCATCGGGGGCGAATGGCTACACCTTC | CSVDPSGANGYTF
NA | TRBJ1-3 | NA | TRBV19 | TGTGCCAGTAGTATCTGGGGAGAGTCTGGAAACACCATATATTTT | CASSIWGESGNTIYF
NA | TRBJ2-7 | TRBD2 | TRBV12-3/TRBV12-4 | TGTGCCAGCAGTTTACGGGCTAGCGGGGATAGCTCCTACGAGCAGTACTTC | CASSLRASGDSSYEQYF
NA | TRBJ2-7 | TRBD1 | TRBV5-1 | TGCGCCAGCAGCTTGGAAGGCGGGACAGGGGGTTACGAGCAGTACTTC | CASSLEGGTGGYEQYF
NA | TRBJ1-1 | NA | TRBV15 | TGTGCCACCAGCAGAGACAGGGCTATAGGTGAAGCTTTCTTT | CATSRDRAIGEAFF
few | TRBJ1-1 | NA | TRBV6-4 | TGTGCCAGCACCACCCCAAGGGCGCCGAACACTGAAGCTTTCTTT | CASTTPRAPNTEAFF
NA | TRBJ2-7 | NA | TRBV7-3 | TGTGCCAGCAGCCCTAAGGGGGAGGTCTACGAGCAGTACTTC | CASSPKGEVYEQYF
NA | TRBJ2-7 | NA | TRBV7-3 | TGTGCCAGCAGCTTCATAGGTGGGGACCGGGACCTGATCTACGAGCAGTACTTC | CASSFIGGDRDLIYEQYF
NA | TRBJ1-5 | NA | TRBV19 | TGTGCCAGTAGTCCCTACGGTCAGCCCCAGCATTTT | CASSPYGQPQHF
NA | TRBJ2-6 | NA | TRBV7-3 | TGTGCCAGCAGCCCACGGGCCGCTGGGGCCAACGTCCTGACTTTC | CASSPRAAGANVLTF
NA | TRBJ1-1 | NA | TRBV2 | TGTGCCAGCAGCCAAGATGACAGGAAAGCTTTCTTT | CASSQDDRKAFF
NA | TRBJ2-6 | TRBD2 | TRBV13 | TGTGCCACCTACATGGGGGGGTCAGGGGCCAACGTCCTGACTTTC | CATYMGGSGANVLTF
few | TRBJ2-7 | TRBD2 | TRBV7-3 | TGTGCCAGCAGCCCTTCGGGGGGAGAGCAGTACTTC | CASSPSGGEQYF
NA | TRBJ1-5 | TRBD1 | TRBV10-3 | TGTGCCATTAAGACAGGGAATGGCAATCAGCCCCAGCATTTT | CAIKTGNGNQPQHF
NA | TRBJ2-6 | NA | TRBV5-1 | TGCGCCAGCAGCTATACAGGGAGCTCTGGGGCCAACGTCCTGACTTTC | CASSYTGSSGANVLTF
NA | TRBJ1-6 | NA | TRBV6-6 | TGTGCCAGCAGTTACCCTACAGGGACTGCACCCCTCCACTTT | CASSYPTGTAPLHF